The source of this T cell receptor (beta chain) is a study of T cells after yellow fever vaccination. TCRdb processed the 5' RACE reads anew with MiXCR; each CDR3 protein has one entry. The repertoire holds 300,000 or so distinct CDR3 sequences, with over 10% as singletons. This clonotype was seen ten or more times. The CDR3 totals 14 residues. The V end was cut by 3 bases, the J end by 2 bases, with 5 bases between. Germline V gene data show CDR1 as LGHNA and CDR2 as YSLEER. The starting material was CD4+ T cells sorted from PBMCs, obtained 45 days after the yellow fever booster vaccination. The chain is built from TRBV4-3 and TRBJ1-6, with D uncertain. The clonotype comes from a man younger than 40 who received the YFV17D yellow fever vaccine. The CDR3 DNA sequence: TGCGCCAGCAGCCATGGGACCTATAATTCACCCCTCCACTTT. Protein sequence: CASSHGTYNSPLHF.